The next 23 T cell receptor beta chains were all read from a single sample in a study of T cell repertoires in cytomegalovirus infection. TCRdb re-called the reads through MiXCR, storing one row per CDR3 protein. The sample lists around 900,000 distinct CDR3 sequences, around 29% seen once, with roughly an eighth in the top ten. What these receptors recognize is not known. The sample here was cultured CD8+ T cells from PBMCs, taken from culture after CMV antigen stimulation. These receptors were obtained from a human donor in good health (CMV status not recorded). Some clones in this sample may be carry-over from other donors' samples.

This clonotype was detected only a few times. The chain couples TRBV7-8 to TRBJ2-7; possibly TRBD2 for D (6 bases). This CDR3 is 14 amino acids long. Germline values: CDR1 SGHVS, CDR2 FQNEAQ. The V end was cut by 1 base, the J end by 7 bases, with 14 bases between. CDR3 DNA sequence: TGTGCCAGCAGCTTAGAGGGTGGAGGGAGGGAGCAGTACGTC. Translated, it gives CASSLEGGGREQYV.

This clonotype was seen more than once but under ten times. CDR3 coding DNA: TGTGCCAGCAGCCCCGGGGCAGGGGGCCCGAACACCGGGGAGCTGTTTTTT. Amino acid sequence: CASSPGAGGPNTGELFF. This chain joins TRBV14 and TRBJ2-2; 8 nucleotides align to TRBD1. The J segment lost 0 bases and the V segment lost 4 bases, leaving 7 bases of the junction unmatched. The CDR3 is 17 amino acids. Germline V gives CDR1 SGHDN, CDR2 FVKESK.

This clonotype was counted a few times. This sequence joins TRBV10-3 and TRBJ1-5; 7 positions agree with TRBD1. The CDR3 extends over 14 amino acids. Germline CDR1 and CDR2: ENHRY and SYGVKD. After removal of 4 bases from V and 7 bases from J, the junction contained 7 bases not matched to a gene. The CDR3 spells CAISVAVQGQPQHF. For the CDR3, the DNA is TGTGCCATCAGTGTGGCGGTACAGGGGCAGCCCCAGCATTTT.

This clonotype was recorded at least ten times. The V gene is TRBV12-3 or TRBV12-4, the J gene TRBJ1-4, with no clear D. Trimming removed 0 bases from V and 7 bases from J, with 3 bases in between. The CDR3 spans 12 residues. CDR3 in DNA: TGTGCCAGCAGTTTAGCGGCTGAAAAACTGTTTTTT. It yields the protein CASSLAAEKLFF.

This clonotype has just one count. A read error may explain this, as a much larger clone is one base away. This sequence joins TRBV7-8 and TRBJ2-5; 7 nucleotides match TRBD2. Germline V CDR1 and CDR2: SGHVS, FQNEAQ. V shed 4 bases, J shed 5 bases, and the junction held 10 bases outside the gene matches. This CDR3 has 15 residues. The CDR3 reads CASSYSRGDRETQYF. CDR3 in DNA: TGTGCCAGCAGCTACTCCCGGGGGGATCGGGAGACCCAGTACTTC.

This clonotype has only a few counts. The chain couples TRBV4-2 to TRBJ1-2; the D gene is possibly TRBD1 (5 bases). V was trimmed by 0 bases and J by 3 bases, leaving 17 bases between them. CDR3 length equals 17 residues. CDR1 and CDR2 from the germline V gene are LGHNA and YNFKEQ. CDR3 protein: CASSQDLEGVPHYGYTF. The CDR3 coding sequence is TGTGCCAGCAGCCAAGATTTAGAAGGGGTTCCCCACTATGGCTACACCTTC.

This clonotype was seen only a few times. The rearrangement uses TRBV7-6 and TRBJ2-2; 8 bases map to TRBD1. The CDR3 sequence is 15 residues long. Germline CDR1 and CDR2: SGHVS and FNYEAQ. Trimming cost V 6 bases and J 4 bases; bases outside gene matches: 7. The DNA for the CDR3 is TGTGCCAGCAGTTTGGGACAGGACTCCACCGGGGAGCTGTTTTTT. This gives the protein CASSLGQDSTGELFF.

CDR3 in DNA: TGTGCCAGCAGCAGGTCCCCCCTCCGGGACGTAAACACCGGGGAGCTGTTTTTT. As protein: CASSRSPLRDVNTGELFF. V and J are TRBV5-5 and TRBJ2-2; D assignment may be TRBD1 or TRBD2 (5 bases each). Germline CDR1 and CDR2: SGHKS and YYEKEE (reference sequence). Between the trimmed V and J ends, which lost 4 bases and 2 bases, there was a span of 21 bases. This CDR3 comprises 18 residues. Full variable domain (missing parts from reference TRBV5-5 and TRBJ2-2): DAGVTQSPTHLIKTRGQQVTLRCSPISGHKSVSWYQQVLGQGPQFIFQYYEKEERGRGNFPDRFSARQFPNYSSELNVNALLLGDSALYLCASSRSPLRDVNTGELFFGEGSRLTVL.

This clonotype has a handful of counts. The chain carries TRBV7-9 and TRBJ2-1, with D uncertain. Trimming took 5 bases from V and 7 from J, leaving 15 bases between them. The germline V gene encodes CDR1 SEHNR and CDR2 FQNEAQ (reference sequence). The CDR3 sequence is 14 residues long. CDR3 amino acids: CASSAASPENEQFF. DNA of the CDR3: TGTGCCAGCAGCGCTGCAAGTCCCGAAAATGAGCAGTTCTTC.

The chain joins TRBV4-1 to TRBJ2-5; 12 bases line up with TRBD2. Trimming removed 3 bases from V and 4 bases from J; junction bases left unmatched: 9. Germline V gives CDR1 MGHRA, CDR2 YSYEKL. This CDR3 comprises 17 residues. The CDR3 coding sequence is TGCGCCAGCAGCCAGGATAGGACTAGCGGGGTAGGAGAGACCCAGTACTTC. The encoded protein is CASSQDRTSGVGETQYF.

A single count supports this clonotype. The chain couples TRBV12-3 or TRBV12-4 to TRBJ2-1; maybe TRBD2 (5 bases). V lost 2 bases, J lost 2 bases, and 10 bases lay in between. The CDR3 contains 15 residues. CDR3 loop: CASSLPGYAYNEQFF. In DNA, the CDR3 is TGTGCCAGCAGTTTACCGGGGTACGCCTACAATGAGCAGTTCTTC.

J is TRBJ1-2 and V is TRBV29-1; TRBD1 matches at 11 bases. V shed 7 bases, J shed 3 bases, and the junction held 7 bases outside the gene matches. The germline CDR1 and CDR2 sequences are SQVTM and ANQGSEA. This CDR3 has 14 residues. The CDR3 spells CSGGQGGIYYGYTF. The CDR3 bases are TGCAGCGGGGGACAGGGGGGGATATACTATGGCTACACCTTC.

The J gene is TRBJ1-2, the V gene TRBV7-9; the match to TRBD1 covers 9 bases. CDR3 length: 17 amino acids. The germline CDR1 and CDR2 sequences are SEHNR and FQNEAQ (reference sequence). J was trimmed by 8 bases and V by 0 bases; bases with no gene match: 13. As DNA, the CDR3 is TGTGCCAGCAGCTTAGCTTGGACAGGGGACTCTAAGGGAGGCTACACCTTC. Translated: CASSLAWTGDSKGGYTF.

J is TRBJ2-1 and V is TRBV5-4, with a tentative D call TRBD1 (5 bases). CDR1 and CDR2 from the germline V gene are SGHNT and YYREEE (reference sequence). This CDR3 spans 16 amino acids. V lost 4 bases, J lost 0 bases, and 14 bases lay in between. CDR3 nucleotides: TGTGCCAGCAGCCCGACGTGGGGCCGCTCCTACAATGAGCAGTTCTTC. Translated: CASSPTWGRSYNEQFF. The variable domain in full, with the rest retrieved from reference TRBV5-4 and TRBJ2-1, is ETGVTQSPTHLIKTRGQQVTLRCSSQSGHNTVSWYQQALGQGPQFIFQYYREEENGRGNFPPRFSGLQFPNYSSELNVNALELDDSALYLCASSPTWGRSYNEQFFGPGTRLTVL.

This sequence joins TRBV6-2 or TRBV6-3 and TRBJ1-6; D gene unclear. The CDR3 consists of 16 residues. Trimming left V 4 bases short and J 0 bases short, with 10 bases between. Germline CDR1 is MNHEY and CDR2 is SVGEGT. CDR3 in DNA: TGTGCCAGCAGTTCGGCAGCCAGCTCCTATAATTCACCCCTCCACTTT. As protein: CASSSAASSYNSPLHF.

The genes are TRBV4-1 and TRBJ1-5; D might be TRBD1 (6 bases). V dropped 3 bases and J dropped 5 bases, with 11 bases sitting between them. The CDR3 has 14 residues. Germline loops: CDR1 MGHRA, CDR2 YSYEKL. CDR3 sequence (DNA): TGCGCCAGCAGCCAGGGGGCATTCCATCAGCCCCAGCATTTT. Amino acid sequence: CASSQGAFHQPQHF.

This clonotype was counted ten times or more. V usage is TRBV27 and J usage is TRBJ1-1, with 8 bases fitting TRBD1. CDR1 is MNHEY, CDR2 SMNVEV, per germline (reference sequence). The CDR3 contains 15 residues. After removal of 7 bases from V and 1 base from J, the junction contained 8 bases not matched to a gene. CDR3 in amino acids: CASNPSGTGNTEAFF. CDR3 sequence (DNA): TGTGCCAGCAACCCCTCCGGGACAGGGAACACTGAAGCTTTCTTT.

The chain employs TRBV2 and TRBJ2-1; D assignment may be TRBD1 or TRBD2 (5 bases each). The V end lost 11 bases, the J end lost 10 bases, and 12 bases lay between the germline ends. The CDR3 sequence is 10 residues long. The germline CDR1 and CDR2 sequences are SNHLY and FYNNEI. The chain's CDR3 is CAVLGEEQFF. Here the CDR3 DNA reads TGTGCCGTCCTGGGGGAGGAGCAGTTCTTC. Based on the CDR3 plus reference TRBV2 and TRBJ2-1, the full variable domain is EPEVTQTPSHQVTQMGQEVILRCVPISNHLYFYWYRQILGQKVEFLVSFYNNEISEKSEIFDDQFSVERPDGSNFTLKIRSTKLEDSAMYFCAVLGEEQFFGPGTRLTVL.

This chain links TRBV10-3 with TRBJ1-1; D call uncertain. The germline gives CDR1 ENHRY, CDR2 SYGVKD. The CDR3 is 13 residues long. The V and J ends lost 3 bases and 4 bases respectively, with 9 bases between them. The DNA for the CDR3 is TGTGCCATCAGTGACTTGAGTTCCACTGAAGCTTTCTTT. It codes for CAISDLSSTEAFF.

J is TRBJ1-1 and V is TRBV19; TRBD1 might be the D (5 bases). V lost 0 bases and J 1 base, leaving 21 bases between the germline ends. Per the germline V gene, CDR1 is LNHDA and CDR2 is SQIVND (reference sequence). This CDR3 spans 19 amino acids. CDR3 sequence (DNA): TGTGCCAGTAGTATAGATGTAGAAGGGGAGTCCCGACCGAACACTGAAGCTTTCTTT. It encodes CASSIDVEGESRPNTEAFF.

Only a few counts were recorded for this clonotype. This sequence joins TRBV6-5 and TRBJ1-5; D is perhaps TRBD1 (5 bases). V lost 5 bases and J lost 2, with 13 bases in between. The CDR3 sequence is 15 residues long. Germline V gives CDR1 MNHEY, CDR2 SVGAGI. CDR3 nucleotides: TGTGCCAGCAGTCCCAGGAGGGGCGGCAATCAGCCCCAGCATTTT. Translated, it gives CASSPRRGGNQPQHF.

This clonotype was seen many times. The chain joins TRBV20-1 to TRBJ2-7; D possibly matches TRBD1 or TRBD2 (5 bases each). Germline CDR1 is DFQATT and CDR2 is SNEGSKA (reference sequence). V gave up 8 bases and J gave up 0 bases, with 17 bases separating them. The CDR3 has 14 amino acids. The CDR3 spells CSPRGEGSSYEQYV. The CDR3 region has the DNA TGCAGTCCCCGGGGTGAGGGGAGCTCCTACGAGCAGTACGTC.

This clonotype turned up a few times. This sequence joins TRBV5-4 and TRBJ2-7, with 10 positions matching TRBD2. The ends lost 2 bases at V and 5 bases at J; junction bases unmatched: 4. Germline-derived CDR1 and CDR2 are SGHNT and YYREEE (reference sequence). This CDR3 has 14 amino acids. CDR3 amino acids: CASSFLAGGDEQYF. Here the CDR3 DNA reads TGTGCCAGCAGCTTTTTAGCGGGGGGTGACGAGCAGTACTTC.